Listed below are T cell receptor beta chains from one sample, sequenced in a study of tumor-infiltrating lymphocytes in oesophageal squamous cell carcinoma. Each CDR3 protein is one row after TCRdb ran MiXCR on the PCR reads. Among 12,000 or so distinct CDR3 sequences listed, about 50% were seen once. Sequencing used esophageal tumor tissue. These receptor sequences come from a female donor with esophageal squamous cell carcinoma. Both conserved end residues are part of each CDR3. The D gene is left open where the match is weak. Clone size is shown for a subset of rows, as once, few, many or a class of expanded clone.

few	TRBV7-8	.	TRBJ1-2	CASSLGLGDYGYTF	TGTGCCAGCAGCTTAGGGTTGGGGGACTATGGCTACACCTTC
medium-sized	TRBV11-3	.	TRBJ2-7	CASSSQPGQDYEQYF	TGTGCCAGCAGCTCACAACCAGGGCAGGACTACGAGCAGTACTTC
.	TRBV5-5	TRBD2	TRBJ2-5	CASSPIGRERDEQYF	TGTGCCAGCAGCCCCATTGGGCGGGAGAGGGATGAGCAGTACTTC
few	TRBV7-6	TRBD1	TRBJ2-5	CASSLASTGYETQYF	TGTGCTAGCAGCTTAGCGTCGACAGGGTACGAGACCCAGTACTTC
few	TRBV7-9	.	TRBJ2-1	CASSRVMDSYNEQFF	TGTGCCAGCAGCCGAGTAATGGACAGCTACAATGAGCAGTTCTTC
medium-sized	TRBV7-6	.	TRBJ2-1	CASSLTRYNEQFF	TGTGCCAGCAGCTTAACCAGATACAATGAGCAGTTCTTC
few	TRBV7-2	.	TRBJ2-5	CASSTAGTVVTQYF	TGTGCCAGCAGCACTGCGGGGACGGTGGTGACCCAGTACTTC
.	TRBV7-3	.	TRBJ1-2	CASSIIGVTPQDGYTF	TGTGCCAGCAGCATAATAGGTGTCACGCCACAAGATGGCTACACCTTC
.	TRBV7-4	.	TRBJ2-2	CASSSGPGSTGELFF	TGTGCCAGCAGCTCGGGACCGGGCAGCACCGGGGAGCTGTTTTTT
.	TRBV14	.	TRBJ2-1	CASSADFYNEQFF	TGTGCCAGCAGCGCCGACTTCTACAATGAGCAGTTCTTC
.	TRBV7-2	.	TRBJ1-4	CASSAGDIGEKLFF	TGTGCCAGCAGCGCCGGGGATATAGGGGAAAAACTGTTTTTT
few	TRBV27	.	TRBJ2-7	CASKSGYEQYF	TGTGCCAGCAAGTCCGGGTACGAGCAGTACTTC
.	TRBV27	TRBD1	TRBJ1-2	CASSLFGTENYGYTF	TGTGCCAGCAGTTTATTTGGGACAGAGAACTATGGCTACACCTTC
.	TRBV12-3/TRBV12-4	TRBD2	TRBJ2-6	CASSFGRAGANVLTF	TGTGCCAGCAGTTTCGGGAGGGCTGGGGCCAACGTCCTGACTTTC
many	TRBV5-1	.	TRBJ2-1	CASSLAGLTYNEQFF	TGCGCCAGCAGCTTGGCCGGATTGACCTACAATGAGCAGTTCTTC
few	TRBV7-2	.	TRBJ2-1	CASSSQGFIQFF	TGTGCCAGCAGCTCACAGGGTTTCATTCAGTTCTTC
.	TRBV11-2	TRBD2	TRBJ2-3	CASSPGRAGGWGDTQYF	TGTGCCAGCAGCCCCGGGAGAGCGGGAGGATGGGGAGATACGCAGTATTTT
.	TRBV5-1	.	TRBJ1-1	CASSLGRGSGTEAFF	TGCGCCAGCAGCTTGGGGCGAGGTTCCGGCACTGAAGCTTTCTTT
.	TRBV25-1	.	TRBJ1-6	CASSTRLEQYF	TGTGCCAGCAGCACCCGCCTCGAGCAGTACTTT
once	TRBV6-1	.	TRBJ2-2	CASSRSGELFF	TGTGCCAGCAGCAGAAGCGGGGAGCTGTTTTTT
.	TRBV28	TRBD1	TRBJ2-3	CASRTTGPSTDTQYF	TGTGCCAGCAGGACGACAGGGCCTAGCACAGATACGCAGTATTTT
many	TRBV19	.	TRBJ2-1	CASSIGADYNEQFF	TGTGCCAGTAGTATAGGGGCCGACTACAATGAGCAGTTCTTC
once	TRBV6-1	TRBD1	TRBJ2-7	CASSLEYRGASEQYF	TGTGCCAGCAGCTTAGAATACAGGGGGGCGAGTGAGCAGTACTTC
.	TRBV6-1	.	TRBJ2-6	CASSEGPFGANVLTF	TGTGCCAGCAGTGAAGGACCCTTTGGGGCCAACGTCCTGACTTTC
many	TRBV7-8	.	TRBJ1-1	CATKSRGRTEAFF	TGTGCCACCAAAAGCAGGGGAAGAACTGAAGCTTTCTTT
medium-sized	TRBV5-5	TRBD1	TRBJ2-1	CASSSTGGDEQFF	TGTGCCAGCAGCTCAACAGGGGGCGATGAGCAGTTCTTC